Listed below are T cell receptor beta chains from one sample, sequenced in a study of blood T cell repertoires in COVID-19. Profiling relied on immunoSEQ multiplex PCR, and the TCRdb table lists in-frame clones only, not all of them. Here the sample spans over 60,000 clones, roughly 84% being singletons. Input material: peripheral blood. These TCRs come from a man aged 50 to 60 with COVID-19, enrolled during active disease. CDR3s include the opening cysteine and the closing phenylalanine or tryptophan. D genes are given only for firm matches. Size is omitted from some rows. Given values are once, few, many or a class for expanded clones.

J gene,D gene,CDR3 length,clone size,V gene,CDR3 protein,CDR3 DNA
TRBJ1-5,NA,15,NA,TRBV5-4,CASSLDGGASRPQHF,TGTGCCAGCAGCTTGGACGGGGGGGCTAGTCGGCCCCAGCATTTT
TRBJ2-7,TRBD2,16,NA,TRBV6-5,CASSYSGLAGAYEQYF,TGTGCCAGCAGTTACTCGGGACTAGCGGGGGCCTACGAGCAGTACTTC
TRBJ1-1,NA,16,NA,TRBV19,CASSIDRRGFYTEAFF,TGTGCCAGTAGTATAGATCGGCGGGGGTTTTACACTGAAGCTTTCTTT
TRBJ1-5,TRBD1,17,NA,TRBV28,CASSLFGRGTQNQPQHF,TGTGCCAGCAGTTTATTTGGCAGGGGGACGCAGAATCAGCCCCAGCATTTT
TRBJ1-3,TRBD1,16,NA,TRBV4-3,CASSQYSGTARNTIYF,TGCGCCAGCAGCCAATACTCAGGGACAGCAAGAAACACCATATATTTT
TRBJ1-1,TRBD1,16,NA,TRBV12-5,CASGIGTASWEPEAFF,TGTGCTAGTGGCATAGGGACAGCCAGTTGGGAGCCTGAAGCTTTCTTT
TRBJ2-2,NA,14,NA,TRBV29-1,CSVGGTTWTGELFF,TGCAGCGTTGGGGGGACAACATGGACCGGGGAGCTGTTTTTT
TRBJ1-5,NA,14,NA,TRBV4-2,CASSQDQGNQPQHF,TGTGCCAGCAGCCAAGACCAGGGCAATCAGCCCCAGCATTTT
TRBJ2-2,NA,16,NA,TRBV6-2/TRBV6-3,CASSLRQVDGTGELFF,TGTGCCAGCAGCCTCCGACAGGTTGATGGCACCGGGGAGCTGTTTTTT
TRBJ2-5,NA,14,NA,TRBV15,CATSSRGSQETQYF,TGTGCCACCAGCAGCAGGGGTTCCCAAGAGACCCAGTACTTC
TRBJ2-5,NA,15,NA,TRBV6-5,CASCIGVGGQETQYF,TGTGCCAGCTGCATTGGGGTGGGGGGCCAAGAGACCCAGTACTTC
TRBJ1-5,NA,15,NA,TRBV19,CASSMWGRTNQPQHF,TGTGCCAGTAGTATGTGGGGGAGGACCAATCAGCCCCAGCATTTT
TRBJ2-3,NA,14,NA,TRBV11-1,CASSPGGSTDTQYF,TGTGCCAGCAGCCCTGGGGGGAGCACAGATACGCAGTATTTT
TRBJ2-7,NA,14,once,TRBV7-8,CASSGGGSTYEQYF,TGTGCCAGCAGCGGAGGAGGGAGCACCTACGAGCAGTACTTC
TRBJ1-1,NA,14,NA,TRBV5-1,CASSVEPANTEAFF,TGCGCCAGCAGCGTAGAGCCCGCGAACACTGAAGCTTTCTTT
TRBJ2-1,NA,14,NA,TRBV6-5,CASNYYAANNEQFF,TGTGCCAGCAACTATTACGCGGCTAACAATGAGCAGTTCTTC
TRBJ2-5,TRBD1,14,NA,TRBV6-5,CASRPTGGPETQYF,TGTGCCAGCAGGCCCACAGGGGGCCCGGAGACCCAGTACTTC
TRBJ1-1,NA,12,NA,TRBV7-9,CASSTRNTEAFF,TGTGCCAGCAGCACCAGGAACACTGAAGCTTTCTTT
TRBJ1-6,TRBD1,15,NA,TRBV10-2,CASSESGQNNSPLHF,TGCGCCAGCAGTGAGTCGGGACAGAATAATTCACCCCTCCACTTT
TRBJ2-5,TRBD2,14,NA,TRBV2,CASRVAGNQETQYF,TGTGCCAGCAGGGTAGCGGGAAATCAAGAGACCCAGTACTTC
TRBJ1-5,NA,16,few,TRBV28,CASTASRGGSNQPQHF,TGTGCCAGCACCGCGAGTAGGGGCGGTTCTAATCAGCCCCAGCATTTT
TRBJ2-5,TRBD2,15,NA,TRBV7-2,CASSLGLAGQETQYF,TGTGCCAGCAGCTTAGGTCTAGCGGGCCAAGAGACCCAGTACTTC
TRBJ2-7,TRBD1,13,NA,TRBV5-1,CASSTGGVYEQYF,TGCGCCAGCAGTACAGGGGGTGTCTACGAGCAGTACTTC
TRBJ1-1,TRBD1,14,NA,TRBV29-1,CSVARSDRGGEAFF,TGCAGCGTTGCCCGATCGGACAGGGGGGGTGAAGCTTTCTTT
TRBJ2-7,NA,13,NA,TRBV7-9,CASNPSGSYEQYF,TGTGCCAGCAACCCCTCGGGATCCTACGAGCAGTACTTC
TRBJ1-1,NA,14,NA,TRBV28,CASSLPSTGTEAFF,TGTGCCAGCAGTTTACCGAGCACAGGCACTGAAGCTTTCTTT
TRBJ2-1,NA,15,once,TRBV10-1,CASSLRGISYNEQFF,TGCGCCAGCAGCCTAAGGGGGATCTCCTACAATGAGCAGTTCTTC
TRBJ1-1,TRBD1,15,NA,TRBV6-5,CASSYRQGLSTEAFF,TGTGCCAGCAGTTATCGACAGGGGCTGAGCACTGAAGCTTTCTTT
TRBJ2-7,NA,13,NA,TRBV3-1/TRBV3-2,CASSRARGYEQYF,TGTGCCAGCAGCCGCGCCAGGGGTTACGAGCAGTACTTC
TRBJ2-7,NA,15,NA,TRBV5-5,CASSLLAGLAYEQYF,TGTGCCAGCAGCTTGCTGGCAGGTTTAGCCTACGAGCAGTACTTC
TRBJ2-5,NA,14,NA,TRBV7-9,CASSPSLPRETQYF,TGTGCCAGCAGCCCCAGTCTCCCGAGGGAGACCCAGTACTTC
TRBJ2-7,TRBD1,16,NA,TRBV7-9,CASSSTTRDRPLKQYF,TGTGCCAGCAGCTCTACGACCCGGGACAGGCCGCTAAAGCAGTACTTC
TRBJ2-7,NA,15,once,TRBV7-9,CASSPKLRLGYEQYF,TGTGCCAGCAGCCCCAAGCTGCGGCTGGGCTACGAGCAGTACTTC
TRBJ1-5,NA,14,NA,TRBV5-1,CASSLGQGTQPQHF,TGCGCCAGCAGCTTGGGCCAGGGAACGCAGCCCCAGCATTTT
TRBJ1-4,NA,14,NA,TRBV7-9,CASSLETANEKLFF,TGTGCCAGCAGCTTAGAGACTGCGAATGAAAAACTGTTTTTT
TRBJ1-1,NA,16,NA,TRBV28,CASSLTDHELNTEAFF,TGTGCCAGCAGTTTAACAGACCACGAATTGAACACTGAAGCTTTCTTT
TRBJ1-5,NA,14,NA,TRBV11-2,CASSLGQNNQPQHF,TGTGCCAGCAGCTTAGGTCAGAATAATCAGCCCCAGCATTTT
TRBJ2-1,NA,15,NA,TRBV9,CASSVVGGVYNEQFF,TGTGCCAGCAGCGTAGTAGGCGGAGTCTACAATGAGCAGTTCTTC
TRBJ2-2,NA,16,NA,TRBV19,CASSIVGSANTGELFF,TGTGCCAGTAGTATAGTAGGTAGCGCGAACACCGGGGAGCTGTTTTTT
TRBJ2-6,NA,17,medium-sized,TRBV18,CASSPPASGTGANVLTF,TGTGCCAGCTCACCTCCCGCTTCAGGGACTGGGGCCAACGTCCTGACTTTC
TRBJ2-1,TRBD1,17,NA,TRBV28,CASRRMADRGSYNEQFF,TGTGCCAGCAGGCGGATGGCCGACAGGGGCTCCTACAATGAGCAGTTCTTC
TRBJ1-5,NA,11,NA,TRBV20-1,CSASGASFQHF,TGCAGTGCTAGCGGAGCGTCGTTCCAGCATTTT
TRBJ2-1,TRBD2,18,once,TRBV6-2/TRBV6-3,CASSTRRGAGGAYNEQFF,TGTGCCAGCAGTACCCGTAGGGGGGCGGGAGGAGCCTACAATGAGCAGTTCTTC
TRBJ1-2,NA,15,NA,TRBV28,CASSTQLGGVGGYTF,TGTGCCAGCAGTACGCAATTAGGGGGAGTCGGTGGCTACACCTTC
TRBJ2-7,TRBD1,15,NA,TRBV10-3,CAISPLPGQDAEQYF,TGTGCCATCAGTCCTCTCCCGGGACAGGACGCCGAGCAGTACTTC
TRBJ2-7,NA,12,NA,TRBV20-1,CSASRGSTEQYF,TGCAGTGCTAGTAGAGGGTCTACCGAGCAGTACTTC
TRBJ1-1,NA,12,once,TRBV19,CASIARNTEAFF,TGTGCCAGTATAGCGCGGAACACTGAAGCTTTCTTT
TRBJ1-2,NA,18,NA,TRBV15,CATSRDPPPGVLRYGYTF,TGTGCCACCAGCAGAGATCCCCCCCCGGGGGTCTTACGCTATGGCTACACCTTC
TRBJ1-4,TRBD1,17,NA,TRBV27,CASSLSRRGATNEKLFF,TGTGCCAGCAGTTTATCGCGCAGGGGGGCAACTAATGAAAAACTGTTTTTT
TRBJ2-5,TRBD1,16,NA,TRBV10-2,CASSGLGQGGRETQYF,TGCGCCAGCAGTGGGCTCGGACAGGGGGGGCGAGAGACCCAGTACTTC
TRBJ2-3,TRBD2,18,NA,TRBV24-1,CATSGDSGSLAGTDTQYF,TGTGCCACCAGTGGTGATAGCGGGAGTTTAGCCGGCACAGATACGCAGTATTTT
TRBJ2-2,TRBD2,15,NA,TRBV3-1/TRBV3-2,CASRPSGRTTGELFF,TGTGCCAGCAGGCCTAGCGGGAGAACCACCGGGGAGCTGTTTTTT
TRBJ1-4,NA,12,few,TRBV5-6,CASSLGGEKLFF,TGTGCCAGCAGCTTGGGCGGTGAAAAACTGTTTTTT
TRBJ2-5,TRBD2,15,NA,TRBV5-4,CASSLVGAGGETQYF,TGTGCCAGCAGCTTGGTTGGAGCGGGAGGGGAGACCCAGTACTTC
TRBJ1-2,NA,14,NA,TRBV5-4,CASSRTGEVYSYTF,TGTGCCAGCAGCCGGACGGGGGAGGTCTATAGCTACACCTTC
TRBJ1-2,NA,13,NA,TRBV5-6,CASSLEDRYGYTF,TGTGCCAGCAGCTTGGAGGACAGATATGGCTACACCTTC
TRBJ1-1,TRBD1,14,NA,TRBV28,CASSPTQGAGEAFF,TGTGCCAGCAGTCCAACACAGGGGGCCGGTGAAGCTTTCTTT
TRBJ2-7,TRBD1,15,NA,TRBV5-4,CASTRGGGQGYEQYF,TGTGCCAGCACCAGAGGAGGCGGACAGGGCTACGAGCAGTACTTC